This entry is about one T cell receptor (beta chain). Its antigen remains unidentified. Control samples came 1 year after myeloablative marrow transplants with methotrexate plus calcineurin inhibitor. Repertoires were generated with immunoSEQ multiplex PCR, while TCRdb's copy carries only in-frame clones and drops some. The sample holds 15,000 to 20,000 clones, 85% seen once. These data come from a study of T cells after posttransplantation cyclophosphamide. Study findings and constraints: Skin or GI-infiltrating T cells shared few TRB sequences with blood. TRB clonality was highly associated with recipient CMV seropositivity and reactivation.

The CDR3 has 15 amino acids. V was clipped by 4 bases and J by 3 bases; unmatched bases: 7. Germline V gene data show CDR1 as SGHDT and CDR2 as YYEEEE. This TCR came from a female patient aged 18 to 30 who received an allogeneic stem cell transplant from an unrelated donor, was CMV-positive, and had acute and chronic GVHD. The graft donor may be the source of some T cells. Sequencing used PBMCs, obtained after allogeneic stem cell transplant with calcineurin inhibitor and methotrexate. The rearrangement uses TRBV5-6 and TRBJ1-1; TRBD1 agrees at 9 bases. The CDR3 region has the DNA TGTGCCAGCAGCACTCCGGGACAGGGTTACACTGAAGCTTTCTTT. This sequence encodes CASSTPGQGYTEAFF.